This T cell receptor beta chain is from a study of blood T cell repertoires in COVID-19 (dated by TCRdb to the early 2020s). Concerning the study at large: Samples from collaborators originated in the United States, Italy and Spain and spanned both the acute and convalescent phases of COVID-19. The prospective study material was composed of cDNA or gDNA derived from T cells, B-cell-depleted T cells, or PBMCs. Deeply sampled blood TCRbeta repertoires from subjects exposed to, actively infected with, or recovered from COVID-19 were included in the dataset. The repertoires were released in a freely available public database intended as a resource for research on the immune response to SARS-CoV-2. The samples were drawn from the first 160 participants of the ongoing ImmuneRACE study and from 950 to 1,500 subjects provided by 6 global collaborators. Sample metadata almost always included a de-identified subject ID, COVID-19 status, age in years and sex. Where available, HLA class I and class II types were taken from metadata supplied by the sample provider and were not determined by assay-based typing. Broad study findings and their caveats: The amount of clinical and demographic metadata varied by source and participant and was provided uncurated.

TCRbeta CDR3 regions were amplified from genomic DNA by means of the immunoSEQ Assay, a bias-controlled multiplex PCR. The published analysis was carried out like this. Nucleated cell counts per sample were estimated from amplification of reference gene primers within the assay. To quantify the absolute abundance of each unique TCRbeta CDR3 rearrangement, sequence reads were collapsed and filtered. For each sample, productive Simpson clonality was calculated as the square root of Simpson's diversity index over productive rearrangements. TCRdb took over this immuneACCESS table, retaining in-frame rearrangements with V and J assigned. Such tables are incomplete; in checked studies, under half of the missing clones stem from an unresolved V gene, and the remainder is unexplained. The V and J calls and clone size were taken over from that table, and D and trimming were inferred from the DNA. A total of 100,000 to 120,000 clones appear in this sample, 80% to 90% of them only once. The top ten hold roughly 10% of the sample.

The collaborating institutions used their own protocols to collect whole blood in K2EDTA tubes. Collaborator samples were shipped for TCRbeta analysis as frozen whole blood, isolated PBMCs, or DNA extracted from either sample type. Concerning this clone itself: Its antigen is currently not known. Base-call qualities are not available, and no considerably larger clone is one nucleotide away.

What was sequenced was peripheral blood. This clonotype was obtained from a woman between 70 and 85 years old with acute or convalescent COVID-19.

Here the CDR3 is given as CASTRRSSYEQYF. Read as DNA, the sequence is TGTGCCAGCACCCGACGGAGCTCCTACGAGCAGTACTTC. In this chain, TRBV6-5 is recombined with TRBJ2-7; there is no confident call for the D gene. Deletion took 7 bases off V and 0 bases off J, with a span of 10 bases between the germline ends. The germline V gene yields MNHEY for CDR1 and SVGAGI for CDR2. The CDR3 covers 13 residues, taking in both the cysteine and the phenylalanine. CDR3 DNA only is kept here, 39 bases in frame from base 1.